This T cell receptor beta chain was identified in a study of long-term antiretroviral therapy in people with HIV. General study points: Transplant-donor-level diversity was not reached after ART, though diversity increased. The clones with expansion before ART were dominant in the repertoire at all time points. HIV repertoires had narrower CDR3 length ranges than controls.

Concerning this clone: No antigen is known for it.

Version v3.0 of the immunoSEQ assay was performed at survey level. Clones were sequenced by immunoSEQ multiplex PCR, and TCRdb holds only the in-frame ones, with some missing. This table holds tens of thousands of clones, 84% found once. Every donor had one or more pre-ART and two or more post-ART PBMC samples. Sequencing was performed on unsorted PBMCs, taken 0.4 years after starting antiretroviral therapy. The clonotype was recovered from a man younger than 30 with HIV.

For the CDR3, the DNA is TGTGCCAGCAGTTCGGGACCGGCGGGGCCCCAGCATTTT. It yields the protein CASSSGPAGPQHF. The V and J genes are TRBV27 and TRBJ1-5; TRBD1 is a possible D gene (5 bases). The ends were cut back, 4 bases at V and 9 bases at J, with 13 bases in the middle. Looked up from germline, CDR1 is MNHEY and CDR2 is SMNVEV (reference sequence). The CDR3 extends over 13 amino acids.